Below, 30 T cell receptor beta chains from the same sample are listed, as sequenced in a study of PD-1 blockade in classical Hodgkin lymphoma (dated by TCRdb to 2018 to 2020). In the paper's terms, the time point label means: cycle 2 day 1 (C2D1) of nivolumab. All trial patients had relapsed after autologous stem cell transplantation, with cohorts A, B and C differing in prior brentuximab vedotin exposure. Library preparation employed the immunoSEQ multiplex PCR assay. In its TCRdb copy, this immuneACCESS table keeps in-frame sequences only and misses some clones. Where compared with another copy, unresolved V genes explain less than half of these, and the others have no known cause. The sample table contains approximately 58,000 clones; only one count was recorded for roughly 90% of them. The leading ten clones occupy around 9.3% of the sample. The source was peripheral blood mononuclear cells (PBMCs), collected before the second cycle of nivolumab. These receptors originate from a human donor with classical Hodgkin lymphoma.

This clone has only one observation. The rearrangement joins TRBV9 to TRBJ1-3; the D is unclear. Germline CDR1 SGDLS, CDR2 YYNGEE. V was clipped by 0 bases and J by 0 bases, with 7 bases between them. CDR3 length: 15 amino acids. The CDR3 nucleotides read TGTGCCAGCAGCGTAGACAGAGGCTCTGGAAACACCATATATTTT. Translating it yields CASSVDRGSGNTIYF.

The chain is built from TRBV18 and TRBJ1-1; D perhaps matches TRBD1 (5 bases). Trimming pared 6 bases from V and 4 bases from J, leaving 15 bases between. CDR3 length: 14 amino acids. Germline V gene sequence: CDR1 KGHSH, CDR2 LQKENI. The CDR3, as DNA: TGTGCCAGCTCGTCCCTTTGGGGGGGCACTGAAGCTTTCTTT. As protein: CASSSLWGGTEAFF. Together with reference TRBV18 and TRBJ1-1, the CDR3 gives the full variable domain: NAGVMQNPRHLVRRRGQEARLRCSPMKGHSHVYWYRQLPEEGLKFMVYLQKENIIDESGMPKERFSAEFPKEGPSILRIQQVVRGDSAAYFCASSSLWGGTEAFFGQGTRLTVV.

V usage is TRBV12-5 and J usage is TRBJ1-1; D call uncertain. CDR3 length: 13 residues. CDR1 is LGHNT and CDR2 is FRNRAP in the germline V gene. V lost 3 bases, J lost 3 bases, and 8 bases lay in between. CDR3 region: CASGFSGDTEAFF. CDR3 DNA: TGTGCTAGTGGTTTCTCTGGAGACACTGAAGCTTTCTTT.

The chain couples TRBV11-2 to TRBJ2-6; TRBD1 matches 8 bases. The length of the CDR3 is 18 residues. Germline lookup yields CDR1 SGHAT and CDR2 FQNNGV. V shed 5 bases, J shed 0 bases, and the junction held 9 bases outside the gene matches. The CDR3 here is CASSQIGQGNSGANVLTF. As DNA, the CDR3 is TGTGCCAGCAGCCAGATAGGACAGGGTAACTCTGGGGCCAACGTCCTGACTTTC.

The CDR3 loop is CASSFDTGGRGGYTF. The CDR3 DNA sequence: TGTGCCAGCAGCTTTGACACGGGTGGGAGGGGAGGCTACACCTTC. The chain has TRBV7-2 and TRBJ1-2, with D possibly matching TRBD1 (5 bases). V shed 3 bases and J shed 8 bases, with 19 bases lying between them. The CDR3 totals 15 residues. Germline lookup yields CDR1 SGHTA and CDR2 FQGNSA.

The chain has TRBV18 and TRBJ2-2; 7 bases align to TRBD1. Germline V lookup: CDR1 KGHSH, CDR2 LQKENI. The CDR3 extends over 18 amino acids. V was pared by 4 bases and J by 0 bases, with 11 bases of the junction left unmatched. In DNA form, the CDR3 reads TGTGCCAGCTCACGAAGGGACAGTGTGGCCCCGAACACCGGGGAGCTGTTTTTT. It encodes CASSRRDSVAPNTGELFF.

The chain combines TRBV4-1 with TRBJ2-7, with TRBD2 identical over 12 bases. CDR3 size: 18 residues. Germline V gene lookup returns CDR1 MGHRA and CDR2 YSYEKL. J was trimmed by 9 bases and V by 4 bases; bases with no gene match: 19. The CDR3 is CASSPSGGAVPNPLGQYF. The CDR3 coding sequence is TGCGCCAGCAGCCCTAGCGGGGGGGCAGTCCCCAACCCTCTCGGGCAGTACTTC.

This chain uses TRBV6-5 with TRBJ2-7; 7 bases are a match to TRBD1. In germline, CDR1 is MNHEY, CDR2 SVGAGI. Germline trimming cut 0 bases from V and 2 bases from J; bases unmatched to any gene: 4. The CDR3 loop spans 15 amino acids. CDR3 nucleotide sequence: TGTGCCAGCAGTTACTCCCCGGGACAGACCTACGAGCAGTACTTC. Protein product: CASSYSPGQTYEQYF.

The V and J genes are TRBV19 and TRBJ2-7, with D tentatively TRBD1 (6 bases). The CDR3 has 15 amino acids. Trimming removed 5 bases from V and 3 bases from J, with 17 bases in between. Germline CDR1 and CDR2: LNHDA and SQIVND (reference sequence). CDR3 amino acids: CASSLFQGQNYEQYF. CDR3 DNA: TGTGCCAGTAGTCTGTTCCAGGGGCAAAACTACGAGCAGTACTTC.

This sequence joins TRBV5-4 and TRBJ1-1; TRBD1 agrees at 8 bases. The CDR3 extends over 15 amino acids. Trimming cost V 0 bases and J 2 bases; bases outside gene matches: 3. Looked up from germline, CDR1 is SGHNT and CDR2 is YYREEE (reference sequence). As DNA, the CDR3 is TGTGCCAGCAGCTTGGTGGGGACAGGTAACACTGAAGCTTTCTTT. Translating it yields CASSLVGTGNTEAFF.

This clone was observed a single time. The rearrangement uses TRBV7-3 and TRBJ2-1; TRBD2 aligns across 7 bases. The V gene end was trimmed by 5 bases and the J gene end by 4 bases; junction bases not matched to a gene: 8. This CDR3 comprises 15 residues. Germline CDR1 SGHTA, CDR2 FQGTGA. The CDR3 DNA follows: TGTGCCAGCAGCCCCTCTAGCGGCCATTACAATGAGCAGTTCTTC. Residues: CASSPSSGHYNEQFF.

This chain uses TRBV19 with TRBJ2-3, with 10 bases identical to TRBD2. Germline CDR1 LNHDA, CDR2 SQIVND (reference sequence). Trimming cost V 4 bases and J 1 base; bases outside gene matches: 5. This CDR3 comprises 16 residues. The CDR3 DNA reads TGTGCCAGTAGTACCAGCCTAGCGGGGGGCACAGATACGCAGTATTTT. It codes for CASSTSLAGGTDTQYF. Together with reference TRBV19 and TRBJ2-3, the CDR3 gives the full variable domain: DGGITQSPKYLFRKEGQNVTLSCEQNLNHDAMYWYRQDPGQGLRLIYYSQIVNDFQKGDIAEGYSVSREKKESFPLTVTSAQKNPTAFYLCASSTSLAGGTDTQYFGPGTRLTVL.

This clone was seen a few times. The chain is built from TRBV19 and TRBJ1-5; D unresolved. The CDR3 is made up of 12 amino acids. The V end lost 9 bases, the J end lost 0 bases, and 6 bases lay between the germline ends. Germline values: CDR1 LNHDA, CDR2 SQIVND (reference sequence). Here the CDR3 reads CASVDSNQPQHF. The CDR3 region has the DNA TGTGCCAGCGTAGATAGCAATCAGCCCCAGCATTTT.

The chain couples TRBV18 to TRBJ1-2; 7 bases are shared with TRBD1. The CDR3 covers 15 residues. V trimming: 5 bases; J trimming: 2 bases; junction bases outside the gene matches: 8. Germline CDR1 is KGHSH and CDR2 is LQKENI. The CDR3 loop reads CASSARQGSNYGYTF. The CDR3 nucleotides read TGTGCCAGCTCAGCGAGACAGGGTTCAAACTATGGCTACACCTTC.

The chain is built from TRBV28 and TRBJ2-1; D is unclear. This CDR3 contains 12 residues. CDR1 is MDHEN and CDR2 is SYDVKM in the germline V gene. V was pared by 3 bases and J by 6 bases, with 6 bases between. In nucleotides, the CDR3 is TGTGCCAGCAGTTTTAGTAGCAATGAGCAGTTCTTC. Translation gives CASSFSSNEQFF.

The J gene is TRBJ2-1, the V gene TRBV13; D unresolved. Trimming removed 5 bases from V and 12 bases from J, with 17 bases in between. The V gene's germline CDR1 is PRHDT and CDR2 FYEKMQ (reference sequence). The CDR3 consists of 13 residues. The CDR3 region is CASSPSSSPAQFF. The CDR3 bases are TGTGCCAGCAGCCCTAGTTCCAGCCCTGCGCAGTTCTTC.

The DNA for the CDR3 is TGTGCCAGCAGTTACAGGGGAGGCACAGATACGCAGTATTTT. Its protein is CASSYRGGTDTQYF. The rearrangement uses TRBV6-5 and TRBJ2-3; the D gene could be TRBD1 or TRBD2 (5 bases each). This CDR3 contains 14 residues. The ends were cut back, 2 bases at V and 1 base at J, with 7 bases in the middle. Germline assignment: CDR1 MNHEY and CDR2 SVGAGI.

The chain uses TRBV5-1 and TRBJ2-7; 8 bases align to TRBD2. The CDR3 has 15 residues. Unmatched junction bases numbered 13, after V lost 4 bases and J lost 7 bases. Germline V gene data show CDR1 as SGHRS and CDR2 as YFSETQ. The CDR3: CASSPMGAGEWEQYF. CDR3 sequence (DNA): TGCGCCAGCAGCCCCATGGGAGCGGGAGAATGGGAGCAGTACTTC.

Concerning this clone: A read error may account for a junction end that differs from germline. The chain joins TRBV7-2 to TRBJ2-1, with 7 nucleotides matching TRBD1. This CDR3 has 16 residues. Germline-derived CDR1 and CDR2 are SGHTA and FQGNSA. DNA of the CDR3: TGTGCCAGCAGATTAGGGTCTGGACAGGTCTCCAATGAGCAGTTCTTC. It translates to CASRLGSGQVSNEQFF.

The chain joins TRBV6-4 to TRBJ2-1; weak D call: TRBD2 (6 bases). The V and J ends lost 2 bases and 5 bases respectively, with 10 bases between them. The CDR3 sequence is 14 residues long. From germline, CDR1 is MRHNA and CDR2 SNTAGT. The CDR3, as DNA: TGTGCCAGCAGTGACGGGGGGTGGGACAATGAGCAGTTCTTC. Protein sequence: CASSDGGWDNEQFF.

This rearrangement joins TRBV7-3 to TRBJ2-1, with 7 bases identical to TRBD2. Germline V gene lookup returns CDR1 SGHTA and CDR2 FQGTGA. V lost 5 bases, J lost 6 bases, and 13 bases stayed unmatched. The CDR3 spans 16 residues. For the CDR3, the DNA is TGTGCCAGCAGCCCCCCCAGCGCGGGGGAGGTCAATGAGCAGTTCTTC. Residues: CASSPPSAGEVNEQFF.

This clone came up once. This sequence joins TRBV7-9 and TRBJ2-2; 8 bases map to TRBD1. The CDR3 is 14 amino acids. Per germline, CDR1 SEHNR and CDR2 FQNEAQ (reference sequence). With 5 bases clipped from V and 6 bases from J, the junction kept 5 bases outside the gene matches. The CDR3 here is CASSPRTGSGELFF. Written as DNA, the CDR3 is TGTGCCAGCAGCCCAAGGACAGGGTCCGGGGAGCTGTTTTTT.

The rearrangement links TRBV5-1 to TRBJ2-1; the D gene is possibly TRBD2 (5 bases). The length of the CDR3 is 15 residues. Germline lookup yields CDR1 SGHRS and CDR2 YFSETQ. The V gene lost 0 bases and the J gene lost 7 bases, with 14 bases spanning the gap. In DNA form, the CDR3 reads TGCGCCAGCAGCTTGGGATTGGGAGTTACGAATGAGCAGTTCTTC. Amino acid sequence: CASSLGLGVTNEQFF. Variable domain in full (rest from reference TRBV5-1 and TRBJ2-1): KAGVTQTPRYLIKTRGQQVTLSCSPISGHRSVSWYQQTPGQGLQFLFEYFSETQRNKGNFPGRFSGRQFSNSRSEMNVSTLELGDSALYLCASSLGLGVTNEQFFGPGTRLTVL.

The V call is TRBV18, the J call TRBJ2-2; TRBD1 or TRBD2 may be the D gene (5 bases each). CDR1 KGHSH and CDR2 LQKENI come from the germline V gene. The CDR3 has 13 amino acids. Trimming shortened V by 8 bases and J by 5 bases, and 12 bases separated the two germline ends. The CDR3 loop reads CASRQGVTGELFF. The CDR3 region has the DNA TGTGCCAGCCGTCAGGGAGTAACCGGGGAGCTGTTTTTT. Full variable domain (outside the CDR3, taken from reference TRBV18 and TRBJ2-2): NAGVMQNPRHLVRRRGQEARLRCSPMKGHSHVYWYRQLPEEGLKFMVYLQKENIIDESGMPKERFSAEFPKEGPSILRIQQVVRGDSAAYFCASRQGVTGELFFGEGSRLTVL.

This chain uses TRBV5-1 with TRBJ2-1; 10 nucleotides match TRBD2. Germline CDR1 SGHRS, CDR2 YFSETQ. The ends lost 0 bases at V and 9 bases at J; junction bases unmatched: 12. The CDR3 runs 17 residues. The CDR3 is CASSLAWSGRGLGEQFF. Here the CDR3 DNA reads TGCGCCAGCAGCTTGGCCTGGAGCGGGAGGGGTCTGGGTGAGCAGTTCTTC.

CDR3 sequence (DNA): TGCGCCAGCAGCTTGGTGGGCCACCTAGCGGGCCCTACGCAGTATTTT. Residues: CASSLVGHLAGPTQYF. This chain links TRBV5-1 with TRBJ2-3, with 8 bases aligning to TRBD2. CDR1 and CDR2 (germline): SGHRS, YFSETQ. Trimming removed 0 bases from V and 8 bases from J; junction bases left unmatched: 11. This CDR3 has 16 amino acids.

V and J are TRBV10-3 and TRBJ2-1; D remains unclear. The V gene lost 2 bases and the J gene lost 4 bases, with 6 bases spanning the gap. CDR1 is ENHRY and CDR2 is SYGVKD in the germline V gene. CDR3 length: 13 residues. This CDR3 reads CAISEGEYNEQFF. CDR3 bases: TGTGCCATCAGTGAGGGGGAATACAATGAGCAGTTCTTC.

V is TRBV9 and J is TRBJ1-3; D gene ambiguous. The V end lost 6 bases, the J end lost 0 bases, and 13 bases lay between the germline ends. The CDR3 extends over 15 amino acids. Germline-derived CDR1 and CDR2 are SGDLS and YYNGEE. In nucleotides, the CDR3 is TGTGCCAGCACCGAGAGTCAGTCCTCTGGAAACACCATATATTTT. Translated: CASTESQSSGNTIYF.

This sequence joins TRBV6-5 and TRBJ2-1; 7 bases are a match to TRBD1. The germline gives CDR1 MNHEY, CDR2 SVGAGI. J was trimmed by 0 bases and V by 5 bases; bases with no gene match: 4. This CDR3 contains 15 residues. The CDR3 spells CASSTQGTSYNEQFF. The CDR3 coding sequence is TGTGCCAGCAGTACACAGGGGACCTCCTACAATGAGCAGTTCTTC.

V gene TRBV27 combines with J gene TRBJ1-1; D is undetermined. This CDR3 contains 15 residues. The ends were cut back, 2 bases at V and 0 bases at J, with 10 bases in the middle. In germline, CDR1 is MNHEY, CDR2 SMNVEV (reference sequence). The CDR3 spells CASSLIGQLNTEAFF. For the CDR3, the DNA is TGTGCCAGCAGTTTAATCGGGCAATTGAACACTGAAGCTTTCTTT.